A single sample is the source of the 7 T cell receptor beta chains below, sequenced in a study of CD8 T cells in Susac syndrome. It was with random hexamers that about 0.45 to 1 ug RNA was reverse transcribed. TCRdb passed the immunoSEQ multiplex PCR reads through MiXCR, listing each CDR3 protein once. The sample yields roughly 150,000 distinct CDR3 sequences, approximately 95% seen once. The specimen was CD4+ T cells from PBMCs. These receptors all come from a human donor with multiple sclerosis.

The chain links TRBV7-6 to TRBJ2-7; 9 bases are shared with TRBD1. CDR3 size: 16 residues. Germline V gene data show CDR1 as SGHVS and CDR2 as FNYEAQ. Trimming took 5 bases from V and 2 from J; bases not matched to a gene: 10. This chain's CDR3 is CASSLGQGGFTYEQYF. The CDR3, as DNA: TGTGCCAGCAGCCTGGGACAGGGCGGCTTTACCTACGAGCAGTACTTC.

The V gene is TRBV25-1, the J gene TRBJ1-4, with D tentatively TRBD1 (5 bases). This CDR3 comprises 18 residues. CDR1 and CDR2 (germline): MGHDK, SYGVNS. The V gene lost 2 bases and the J gene lost 0 bases, with 16 bases spanning the gap. The CDR3 DNA reads as TGTGCCAGCAGTGAAATATATCGACAGACCGCAACTAATGAAAAACTGTTTTTT. Encoded protein: CASSEIYRQTATNEKLFF.

The chain recombines TRBV6-2 or TRBV6-3 with TRBJ1-1; D not resolved. V was clipped by 2 bases and J by 11 bases, with 12 bases between them. There are 12 residues in the CDR3. Germline-derived CDR1 and CDR2 are MNHEY and SVGEGT. CDR3 bases: TGTGCCAGCAGTTACCGCATAAACGGGGCTTTCTTT. This codes for CASSYRINGAFF.

This chain uses TRBV5-1 with TRBJ2-7; D gene unclear. CDR1 is SGHRS, CDR2 YFSETQ, per germline. With 7 bases removed from V and 4 bases from J, the gap between germline ends came to 9 bases. The CDR3 has 11 residues. The CDR3 loop reads CASQNSYEQYF. Here the CDR3 DNA reads TGCGCCAGCCAAAACTCGTACGAGCAGTACTTC.

This chain connects TRBV20-1 to TRBJ2-7; D assignment may be TRBD1 or TRBD2 (6 bases each). Germline CDR1 reads DFQATT; CDR2 reads SNEGSKA (reference sequence). This CDR3 spans 16 amino acids. V dropped 0 bases and J dropped 1 base, with 16 bases sitting between them. CDR3 protein: CSAREGGSTDSYEQYF. The CDR3 DNA reads as TGCAGTGCTAGAGAGGGGGGCTCCACCGATTCCTACGAGCAGTACTTC.

This sequence joins TRBV10-1 and TRBJ2-5, with no clear D. With 2 bases removed from V and 4 bases from J, the gap between germline ends came to 8 bases. The germline CDR1 and CDR2 sequences are WNHNN and SYGVQD (reference sequence). This CDR3 comprises 13 residues. CDR3 nucleotide sequence: TGCGCCAGCAGTGAGGGGCCGGTAGAGACCCAGTACTTC. Translating gives CASSEGPVETQYF.

The rearrangement links TRBV20-1 to TRBJ2-3, with D hard to call. Trimming left V 4 bases short and J 1 base short, with 9 bases between. Germline loops: CDR1 DFQATT, CDR2 SNEGSKA (reference sequence). This CDR3 has 13 amino acids. This chain's CDR3 is CSATSQGTDTQYF. The CDR3 DNA follows: TGCAGTGCTACTTCGCAGGGCACAGATACGCAGTATTTT.